These 25 T cell receptor beta chains were sequenced from one sample in a study of T cell responses to AZD1222 COVID-19 vaccine. Some clones are missing from TCRdb's copy, which holds only in-frame ones; the method was immunoSEQ multiplex PCR. The repertoire holds 150,000 to 200,000 clones, with around nine tenths as singletons. The starting material was peripheral blood, obtained 28 days after the second dose of the MenACWY control vaccine. Receptor source: an adult who received the MenACWY meningococcal vaccine as a control.

The chain employs TRBV5-1 and TRBJ1-6; TRBD1 is a possible D gene (5 bases). V was trimmed by 4 bases and J by 9 bases, leaving 20 bases between them. There are 16 residues in the CDR3. CDR1 and CDR2 (germline): SGHRS, YFSETQ. Here the CDR3 reads CASSDLITGSSSPLHF. The CDR3 DNA follows: TGCGCCAGCAGCGATTTGATAACAGGTTCATCTTCACCCCTCCACTTT. The full variable domain, in which reference TRBV5-1 and TRBJ1-6 provide the parts outside the CDR3, is KAGVTQTPRYLIKTRGQQVTLSCSPISGHRSVSWYQQTPGQGLQFLFEYFSETQRNKGNFPGRFSGRQFSNSRSEMNVSTLELGDSALYLCASSDLITGSSSPLHFGNGTRLTVT.

The chain links TRBV2 to TRBJ1-1, with D unclear. The CDR3 totals 14 residues. V was cut by 8 bases and J by 6 bases, with 19 bases left in between. Looked up from germline, CDR1 is SNHLY and CDR2 is FYNNEI. CDR3 sequence reads: CASHREAGVPEAFF. The CDR3 DNA sequence: TGTGCCAGCCATAGGGAGGCTGGAGTGCCTGAAGCTTTCTTT.

The chain uses TRBV10-3 and TRBJ1-2; D remains ambiguous. This CDR3 comprises 14 residues. V was pared by 2 bases and J by 3 bases, with 10 bases between. Germline V gene sequence: CDR1 ENHRY, CDR2 SYGVKD. CDR3 nucleotide sequence: TGTGCCATCAGTGAGGGAGGTCCACACTATGGCTACACCTTC. Protein product: CAISEGGPHYGYTF.

The chain combines TRBV23-1 with TRBJ2-1, with TRBD1 matching 10 bases. TRBV23-1 is recorded as an ORF, its role being uncertain. Germline trimming cut 8 bases from V and 10 bases from J; bases unmatched to any gene: 14. The CDR3 consists of 15 residues. CDR3 loop: CASGTGVTPWGEQFF. CDR3 coding DNA: TGCGCCAGCGGGACAGGGGTAACCCCTTGGGGGGAGCAGTTCTTC.

This clone has more than one count but fewer than ten. The rearrangement joins TRBV27 to TRBJ1-4; possibly TRBD1 for D (5 bases). Trimming stripped 5 bases from V and 13 bases from J, with 17 bases between. CDR3 length: 13 amino acids. The germline V gene encodes CDR1 MNHEY and CDR2 SMNVEV (reference sequence). The CDR3 DNA follows: TGTGCCAGCAGTCAATGGGGAGGAAGGGGACTGTTTTTT. It encodes CASSQWGGRGLFF.

The chain employs TRBV6-5 and TRBJ1-4, with D unclear. V shed 2 bases and J shed 3 bases, with 10 bases lying between them. Looked up from germline, CDR1 is MNHEY and CDR2 is SVGAGI. The CDR3 extends over 15 amino acids. The CDR3 spells CASSYRGEANEKLFF. CDR3 bases: TGTGCCAGCAGTTACCGTGGAGAGGCTAATGAAAAACTGTTTTTT.

This clone was detected only once. The chain has TRBV1 and TRBJ2-5; the table's TRBD2 call for D was not verified on the DNA. TRBV1 is assigned pseudogene status. This CDR3 has 16 residues. The CDR3 sequence is CTSSQEGRGGQETQYF. Here the CDR3 DNA reads TGCACCAGCAGCCAAGAAGGTAGGGGGGGACAAGAGACCCAGTACTTC.

The chain couples TRBV4-2 to TRBJ2-3; D not certain. V lost 1 base and J 7 bases, leaving 12 bases between the germline ends. Germline CDR1 is LGHNA and CDR2 is YNFKEQ. The CDR3 is 14 amino acids. The CDR3 loop is CASSQGIRANTQYF. The CDR3 DNA is TGTGCCAGCAGCCAAGGTATCCGGGCAAATACGCAGTATTTT.

The V call is TRBV10-3, the J call TRBJ2-7; TRBD1 is a possible D gene (6 bases). Germline CDR1 reads ENHRY; CDR2 reads SYGVKD. Trimming removed 6 bases at V and 3 bases at J, with 12 bases between. The CDR3 is made up of 13 amino acids. The CDR3 bases are TGTGCCATCAGGAAGGACAGTCACTACGAGCAGTACTTC. Protein product: CAIRKDSHYEQYF.

This sequence joins TRBV6-2 or TRBV6-3 and TRBJ2-1; 10 positions agree with TRBD2. CDR3 length equals 16 residues. With 4 bases clipped from V and 4 bases from J, the junction kept 7 bases outside the gene matches. Per germline, CDR1 MNHEY and CDR2 SVGEGT. CDR3 amino acids: CASSSPGLAAYNEQFF. The DNA of the CDR3 is TGTGCCAGCAGTTCCCCAGGACTAGCGGCTTACAATGAGCAGTTCTTC.

The V gene is TRBV27, the J gene TRBJ2-5; 8 bases fit TRBD2. This CDR3 comprises 13 residues. Germline V gene sequence: CDR1 MNHEY, CDR2 SMNVEV (reference sequence). J lost 4 bases, V lost 7 bases, and 5 bases had no gene match. This chain's CDR3 is CASIPGGGETQYF. CDR3 nucleotides: TGTGCCAGCATACCGGGAGGGGGAGAGACCCAGTACTTC.

CDR3 coding DNA: TGTGCCAGCTCACCAGGGGGAACCGGAAACACCATATATTTT. Translated, it gives CASSPGGTGNTIYF. The chain employs TRBV18 and TRBJ1-3, with a tentative D call TRBD1 (5 bases). The CDR3 spans 14 residues. Germline V lookup: CDR1 KGHSH, CDR2 LQKENI. Trimming stripped 2 bases from V and 4 bases from J, with 9 bases between.

V usage is TRBV7-2 and J usage is TRBJ1-3, with 7 bases aligning to TRBD1. The CDR3 has 14 amino acids. Germline-derived CDR1 and CDR2 are SGHTA and FQGNSA. V shed 3 bases and J 4 bases; nucleotides not matched to a gene: 3. Written as DNA, the CDR3 is TGTGCCAGCAGCTTTCCGGACAGGGGAAACACCATATATTTT. Amino acid sequence: CASSFPDRGNTIYF.

V usage is TRBV5-4 and J usage is TRBJ2-1; 13 bases fit TRBD2. Looked up from germline, CDR1 is SGHNT and CDR2 is YYREEE (reference sequence). V lost 5 bases and J lost 9; bases outside the gene matches: 8. The CDR3 length is 15 residues. CDR3 loop: CASRGGGLAGAEQFF. Written as DNA, the CDR3 is TGTGCCAGCAGGGGGGGCGGACTAGCGGGAGCTGAGCAGTTCTTC.

The chain joins TRBV4-1 to TRBJ2-3, with D possibly being TRBD2 (5 bases). The CDR3 sequence is 16 residues long. V lost 4 bases and J lost 0, with 14 bases in between. CDR1 and CDR2 from the germline V gene are MGHRA and YSYEKL. The CDR3 here is CASSPREASSTDTQYF. CDR3 bases: TGCGCCAGCAGCCCGAGGGAAGCATCCAGCACAGATACGCAGTATTTT.

This clone turned up a few times. V is TRBV7-8 and J is TRBJ1-2; tentatively, D is TRBD1 (5 bases). The V end was cut by 4 bases, the J end by 4 bases, with 16 bases between. The length of the CDR3 is 15 residues. CDR1 is SGHVS and CDR2 is FQNEAQ in the germline V gene. The CDR3 here is CASSSARDVSYGYTF. In DNA, the CDR3 is TGTGCCAGCAGCTCTGCCCGGGACGTAAGCTATGGCTACACCTTC.

The chain employs TRBV27 and TRBJ1-4; 7 bases are a match to TRBD1. V was clipped by 5 bases and J by 7 bases; unmatched bases: 10. The CDR3 extends over 15 amino acids. Germline-derived CDR1 and CDR2 are MNHEY and SMNVEV (reference sequence). The CDR3 region is CASSDTTGLGEKLFF. Written as DNA, the CDR3 is TGTGCCAGCAGTGACACGACAGGGTTGGGTGAAAAACTGTTTTTT.

This chain joins TRBV2 and TRBJ1-2; D is perhaps TRBD1 (5 bases). The germline V and J ends were trimmed by 1 base and 5 bases, with 8 bases remaining between them. The CDR3 contains 13 residues. Germline assignment: CDR1 SNHLY and CDR2 FYNNEI. The CDR3 DNA reads as TGTGCCAGCAGTGAAGGGGACCTGTATGGCTACACCTTC. This sequence encodes CASSEGDLYGYTF.

This clone showed up just a few times. The chain has TRBV7-8 and TRBJ2-3, with D possibly being TRBD1 or TRBD2 (6 bases each). CDR1 and CDR2 (germline): SGHVS, FQNEAQ. Trimming cost V 7 bases and J 6 bases, with 14 bases left between them. This CDR3 spans 13 amino acids. In DNA, the CDR3 is TGTGCCAGCAACTCCGGGGGCAGGGATACGCAGTATTTT. It is translated as CASNSGGRDTQYF. Using reference TRBV7-8 and TRBJ2-3 for the parts outside the CDR3, the full variable domain is GAGVSQSPRYKVAKRGQDVALRCDPISGHVSLFWYQQALGQGPEFLTYFQNEAQLDKSGLPSDRFFAERPEGSVSTLKIQRTQQEDSAVYLCASNSGGRDTQYFGPGTRLTVL.

V is TRBV7-9 and J is TRBJ1-5, with 10 positions matching TRBD1. The CDR3 is 18 residues long. J lost 5 bases, V lost 5 bases, and 15 bases had no gene match. Per germline, CDR1 SEHNR and CDR2 FQNEAQ (reference sequence). CDR3 coding DNA: TGTGCCAGCAGCCCCATAGGACAGGGGGGACGTTTAGATCAGCCCCAGCATTTT. Amino acids: CASSPIGQGGRLDQPQHF.

The chain employs TRBV5-1 and TRBJ2-5, with TRBD2 matching over 8 bases. From germline, CDR1 is SGHRS and CDR2 YFSETQ. This CDR3 has 16 amino acids. With 0 bases clipped from V and 3 bases from J, the junction kept 7 bases outside the gene matches. Here the CDR3 DNA reads TGCGCCAGCAGCTTGGGTCTACGGGAGGGTGAAGAGACCCAGTACTTC. Translated: CASSLGLREGEETQYF.

The chain employs TRBV7-2 and TRBJ2-7; D not certain. Germline CDR1 reads SGHTA; CDR2 reads FQGNSA. The germline V and J ends were trimmed by 5 bases and 3 bases, with 20 bases remaining between them. CDR3 length: 16 amino acids. This chain's CDR3 is CASSLTPETKVYEQYF. The CDR3 DNA follows: TGTGCCAGCAGCCTCACCCCGGAGACCAAGGTCTACGAGCAGTACTTC.

This CDR3 reads CASSQSKRGYTF. As DNA, the CDR3 is TGTGCCAGCAGCCAATCTAAGAGGGGCTACACCTTC. J is TRBJ1-2 and V is TRBV3-1 (or the pseudogene TRBV3-2); D gene ambiguous. CDR1 is LGHDT and CDR2 is YNNKEL in the germline V gene (reference sequence). This CDR3 spans 12 amino acids. V was shortened by 2 bases and J by 8 bases, with 9 bases between the two germline ends.

The V call is TRBV10-3, the J call TRBJ2-5; perhaps TRBD1 as D (5 bases). Per the germline V gene, CDR1 is ENHRY and CDR2 is SYGVKD. The CDR3 is 13 amino acids. V lost 8 bases to trimming and J lost 4 bases, with 14 bases between them. The CDR3 coding sequence is TGTGCCATCGGGGCAGGGATCACAGAGACCCAGTACTTC. Its protein product is CAIGAGITETQYF.

The table lists this clone with a count of one. This rearrangement joins TRBV19 to TRBJ1-5; no clear D gene. The CDR3 runs 15 residues. V was trimmed by 5 bases and J by 4 bases, leaving 15 bases between them. Germline values: CDR1 LNHDA, CDR2 SQIVND (reference sequence). The CDR3 sequence is CASSSSDGKNQPQHF. DNA of the CDR3: TGTGCCAGTAGTTCCTCCGACGGAAAGAATCAGCCCCAGCATTTT.